The 19 T cell receptor beta chains reported below all come from one sample, sequenced in a study of T cell changes during pregnancy in multiple sclerosis. Repertoires were generated with immunoSEQ multiplex PCR, while TCRdb's copy carries only in-frame clones and drops some. Of tens of thousands of clones in the sample, about nine tenths were seen once. The sequences come from peripheral blood, collected in the third trimester of pregnancy. The receptor set was obtained from a female donor in good health, enrolled as a control in a pregnancy study.

The rearrangement links TRBV6-5 to TRBJ1-5, with D possibly matching TRBD1 (6 bases). This CDR3 contains 15 residues. V gave up 0 bases and J gave up 6 bases, with 12 bases separating them. Looked up from germline, CDR1 is MNHEY and CDR2 is SVGAGI. The DNA for the CDR3 is TGTGCCAGCAGTTACTCGATGGAAGGGGGTCAGCCCCAGCATTTT. This encodes CASSYSMEGGQPQHF.

V usage is TRBV15 and J usage is TRBJ2-7, with no clear D. The V gene lost 0 bases and the J gene lost 1 base, with 7 bases spanning the gap. Germline CDR1 reads LNHNV; CDR2 reads YYDKDF (reference sequence). The CDR3 runs 14 residues. The CDR3 region is CATSRERGSYEQYF. CDR3 in DNA: TGTGCCACCAGCAGAGAACGCGGTTCCTACGAGCAGTACTTC.

This sequence joins TRBV2 and TRBJ1-5; 9 bases map to TRBD1. Germline V gene data show CDR1 as SNHLY and CDR2 as FYNNEI. The CDR3 runs 13 residues. The junction had 4 bases not matched to a gene; V was cut back by 6 bases and J by 7 bases. CDR3 protein: CASRDRGKQPQHF. The CDR3 DNA is TGTGCCAGCAGGGACAGGGGTAAGCAGCCCCAGCATTTT.

The J gene is TRBJ2-1, the V gene TRBV11-3; TRBD2 matches 8 bases. The CDR3 sequence is 14 residues long. In germline, CDR1 is SGHNT, CDR2 YENEEA. V lost 5 bases and J lost 5; bases outside the gene matches: 5. The CDR3 sequence: CASSMRGANNEQFF. In DNA, the CDR3 is TGTGCCAGCAGCATGCGGGGGGCCAACAATGAGCAGTTCTTC.

This clone was counted a single time. The V call is TRBV18, the J call TRBJ2-1; TRBD1 matches at 9 bases. The V and J ends lost 2 bases and 4 bases, in that order; junction bases with no gene match: 6. The length of the CDR3 is 16 residues. The germline CDR1 and CDR2 sequences are KGHSH and LQKENI. In DNA form, the CDR3 reads TGTGCCAGCTCACCAAGACCGGGACAGGGTTACAATGAGCAGTTCTTC. Translation: CASSPRPGQGYNEQFF.

The J gene is TRBJ1-1, the V gene TRBV9; 9 nucleotides align to TRBD1. Germline CDR1 SGDLS, CDR2 YYNGEE. J was trimmed by 5 bases and V by 4 bases; bases with no gene match: 9. The CDR3 sequence is 15 residues long. The CDR3 DNA reads as TGTGCCAGCAGCTTAAGGACAGGGGTAGGGACTGAAGCTTTCTTT. Its translation: CASSLRTGVGTEAFF.

The rearrangement joins TRBV6-6 to TRBJ2-7; 7 nucleotides match TRBD1. The ends lost 0 bases at V and 7 bases at J; junction bases unmatched: 12. Per the germline V gene, CDR1 is MNHNY and CDR2 is SVGAGI (reference sequence). The CDR3 runs to 16 residues. CDR3 amino acids: CASSYSSLTGLLEQYF. The CDR3 region has the DNA TGTGCCAGCAGTTACTCGAGCCTGACAGGGCTCCTGGAGCAGTACTTC.

This clone came up once. The V call is TRBV5-1, the J call TRBJ2-3, with 12 bases identical to TRBD2. This CDR3 has 18 residues. Trimming cost V 0 bases and J 1 base; bases outside gene matches: 6. The germline CDR1 and CDR2 sequences are SGHRS and YFSETQ. The CDR3 nucleotides are TGCGCCAGCAGCTTGGGACTAGCGGGGGCGGGGGGCACAGATACGCAGTATTTT. Amino acid sequence: CASSLGLAGAGGTDTQYF. Full variable domain (rest looked up from reference TRBV5-1 and TRBJ2-3): KAGVTQTPRYLIKTRGQQVTLSCSPISGHRSVSWYQQTPGQGLQFLFEYFSETQRNKGNFPGRFSGRQFSNSRSEMNVSTLELGDSALYLCASSLGLAGAGGTDTQYFGPGTRLTVL.

The chain carries TRBV28 and TRBJ2-7; 11 bases agree with TRBD1. This CDR3 comprises 18 residues. Per germline, CDR1 MDHEN and CDR2 SYDVKM. V lost 5 bases, J lost 4 bases, and 16 bases stayed unmatched. This CDR3 is CASSGQGAAGASFYEQYF. The CDR3 DNA reads TGTGCCAGCAGTGGACAGGGGGCTGCGGGAGCGTCTTTTTACGAGCAGTACTTC.

This chain uses TRBV18 with TRBJ2-5, with 11 bases identical to TRBD2. The CDR3 spans 17 residues. J lost 2 bases, V lost 0 bases, and 5 bases had no gene match. Looked up from germline, CDR1 is KGHSH and CDR2 is LQKENI. The CDR3 spells CASSPPTASGGQETQYF. CDR3 coding DNA: TGTGCCAGCTCACCACCGACGGCTAGCGGGGGGCAAGAGACCCAGTACTTC.

The chain employs TRBV7-2 and TRBJ2-3; 10 nucleotides agree with TRBD2. Germline V gene sequence: CDR1 SGHTA, CDR2 FQGNSA. This CDR3 is built from 14 residues. V trimming: 6 bases; J trimming: 0 bases; junction bases outside the gene matches: 0. The CDR3 loop reads CASRAGGSTDTQYF. CDR3 DNA: TGTGCCAGCAGAGCGGGGGGGAGCACAGATACGCAGTATTTT.

The chain recombines TRBV11-2 with TRBJ1-1, with D perhaps TRBD1 (6 bases). CDR1 and CDR2 from the germline V gene are SGHAT and FQNNGV. The CDR3 runs 13 residues. The ends were cut back, 1 base at V and 10 bases at J, with 13 bases in the middle. The CDR3 loop is CASSLGQGKGAFF. The CDR3 DNA reads TGTGCCAGCAGCTTAGGTCAGGGGAAAGGAGCTTTCTTT. Full variable domain (missing parts from reference TRBV11-2 and TRBJ1-1): EAGVAQSPRYKIIEKRQSVAFWCNPISGHATLYWYQQILGQGPKLLIQFQNNGVVDDSQLPKDRFSAERLKGVDSTLKIQPAKLEDSAVYLCASSLGQGKGAFFGQGTRLTVV.

The chain is built from TRBV29-1 and TRBJ1-3, with D possibly being TRBD1 (6 bases). The CDR3 totals 15 residues. V lost 0 bases, J lost 5 bases, and 14 bases lay in between. Germline V gene data show CDR1 as SQVTM and CDR2 as ANQGSEA. The CDR3 sequence: CSVEDLTGTRNTIYF. The CDR3 DNA follows: TGCAGCGTTGAAGACCTTACAGGGACCCGAAACACCATATATTTT. Full variable domain (outside the CDR3, taken from reference TRBV29-1 and TRBJ1-3): SAVISQKPSRDICQRGTSLTIQCQVDSQVTMMFWYRQQPGQSLTLIATANQGSEATYESGFVIDKFPISRPNLTFSTLTVSNMSPEDSSIYLCSVEDLTGTRNTIYFGEGSWLTVV.

This chain uses TRBV6-1 with TRBJ2-1; 10 bases match TRBD1. Per germline, CDR1 MNHNS and CDR2 SASEGT. V dropped 7 bases and J dropped 9; count of bases not matched to a gene: 9. The CDR3 runs to 14 residues. The CDR3 is CASMMGQGIREQFF. In DNA, the CDR3 is TGTGCCAGCATGATGGGACAGGGGATCCGTGAGCAGTTCTTC.

This chain connects TRBV6-5 to TRBJ1-3, with D hard to call. Germline CDR1 is MNHEY and CDR2 is SVGAGI. Trimming left V 2 bases short and J 0 bases short, with 8 bases between. CDR3 size: 15 residues. Written as DNA, the CDR3 is TGTGCCAGCAGTTACCGGAGGGTCTCTGGAAACACCATATATTTT. Encoded protein: CASSYRRVSGNTIYF.

The rearrangement uses TRBV5-1 and TRBJ2-7; 7 bases agree with TRBD2. The CDR3 consists of 15 residues. CDR1 and CDR2 from the germline V gene are SGHRS and YFSETQ. V shed 0 bases, J shed 5 bases, and the junction held 8 bases outside the gene matches. The CDR3 loop is CASSLVRLAEDEQYF. Written as DNA, the CDR3 is TGCGCCAGCAGCTTGGTGCGGCTAGCGGAAGACGAGCAGTACTTC. Drawing the rest from reference TRBV5-1 and TRBJ2-7, the complete variable domain is KAGVTQTPRYLIKTRGQQVTLSCSPISGHRSVSWYQQTPGQGLQFLFEYFSETQRNKGNFPGRFSGRQFSNSRSEMNVSTLELGDSALYLCASSLVRLAEDEQYFGPGTRLTVT.

The chain is built from TRBV28 and TRBJ1-3; D call uncertain. Trimming stripped 5 bases from V and 6 bases from J, with 14 bases between. The CDR3 is 14 residues long. Per germline, CDR1 MDHEN and CDR2 SYDVKM. The CDR3 coding sequence is TGTGCCAGCAGTCCCCCAGGCCCGCCAAACACCATATATTTT. This encodes CASSPPGPPNTIYF.

The chain combines TRBV19 with TRBJ2-1; possibly TRBD2 for D (5 bases). The CDR3 loop spans 16 amino acids. Germline-derived CDR1 and CDR2 are LNHDA and SQIVND (reference sequence). The V end was cut by 3 bases, the J end by 2 bases, with 14 bases between. The CDR3 coding sequence is TGTGCCAGTAGTATGAGGGTAATGAGACCCTACAATGAGCAGTTCTTC. Encoded protein: CASSMRVMRPYNEQFF.

This clone was seen just once. V gene TRBV29-1 combines with J gene TRBJ1-2; 8 nucleotides align to TRBD1. J gave up 8 bases and V 6 bases, and 8 bases lay outside the gene matches. CDR3 length: 12 residues. CDR1 and CDR2 from the germline V gene are SQVTM and ANQGSEA. CDR3 DNA: TGCAGCGTCCGGACAGGGCCCGGGGGCTACACCTTC. Translating gives CSVRTGPGGYTF. Together with reference TRBV29-1 and TRBJ1-2, the CDR3 gives the full variable domain: SAVISQKPSRDICQRGTSLTIQCQVDSQVTMMFWYRQQPGQSLTLIATANQGSEATYESGFVIDKFPISRPNLTFSTLTVSNMSPEDSSIYLCSVRTGPGGYTFGSGTRLTVV.